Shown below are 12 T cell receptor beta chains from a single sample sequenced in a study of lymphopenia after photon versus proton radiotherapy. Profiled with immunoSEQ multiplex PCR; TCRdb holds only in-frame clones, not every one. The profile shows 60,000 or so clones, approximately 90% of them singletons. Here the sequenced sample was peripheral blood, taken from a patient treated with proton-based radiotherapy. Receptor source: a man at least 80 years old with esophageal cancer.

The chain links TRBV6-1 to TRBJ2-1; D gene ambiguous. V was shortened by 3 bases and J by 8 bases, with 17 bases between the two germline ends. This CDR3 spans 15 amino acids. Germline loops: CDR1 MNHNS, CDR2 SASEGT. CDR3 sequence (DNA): TGTGCCAGCAGTGACCCAGCCCCACCTTTCGATGAGCAGTTCTTC. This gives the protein CASSDPAPPFDEQFF.

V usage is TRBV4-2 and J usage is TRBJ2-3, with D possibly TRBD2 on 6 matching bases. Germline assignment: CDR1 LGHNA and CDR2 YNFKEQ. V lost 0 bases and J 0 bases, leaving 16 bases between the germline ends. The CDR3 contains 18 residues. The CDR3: CASSQDRSVSGSTDTQYF. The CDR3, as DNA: TGTGCCAGCAGCCAAGACCGATCCGTTAGCGGAAGCACAGATACGCAGTATTTT.

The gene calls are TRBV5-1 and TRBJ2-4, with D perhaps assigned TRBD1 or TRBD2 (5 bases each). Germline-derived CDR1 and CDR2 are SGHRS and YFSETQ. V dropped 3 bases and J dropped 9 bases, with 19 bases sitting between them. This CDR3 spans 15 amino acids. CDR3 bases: TGCGCCAGCAGCTCGACTGGGGGTCAGGGAATCATTCAGTACTTC. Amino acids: CASSSTGGQGIIQYF.

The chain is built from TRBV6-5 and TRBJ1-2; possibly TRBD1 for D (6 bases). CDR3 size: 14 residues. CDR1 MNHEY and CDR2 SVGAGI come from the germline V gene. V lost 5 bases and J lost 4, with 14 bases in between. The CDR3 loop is CASSPGGGAYGYTF. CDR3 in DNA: TGTGCCAGCAGTCCCGGCGGGGGGGCCTATGGCTACACCTTC.

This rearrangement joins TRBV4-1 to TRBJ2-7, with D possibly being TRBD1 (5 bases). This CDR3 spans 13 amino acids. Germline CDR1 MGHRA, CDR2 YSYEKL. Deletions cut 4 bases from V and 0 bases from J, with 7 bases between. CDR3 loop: CASSLDNSYEQYF. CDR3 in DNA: TGCGCCAGCAGCCTGGACAACTCCTACGAGCAGTACTTC.

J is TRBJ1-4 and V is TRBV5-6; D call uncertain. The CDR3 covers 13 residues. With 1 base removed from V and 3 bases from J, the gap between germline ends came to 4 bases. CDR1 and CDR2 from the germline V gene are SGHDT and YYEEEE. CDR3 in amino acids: CASSLWANEKLFF. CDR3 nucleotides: TGTGCCAGCAGCTTGTGGGCTAATGAAAAACTGTTTTTT.

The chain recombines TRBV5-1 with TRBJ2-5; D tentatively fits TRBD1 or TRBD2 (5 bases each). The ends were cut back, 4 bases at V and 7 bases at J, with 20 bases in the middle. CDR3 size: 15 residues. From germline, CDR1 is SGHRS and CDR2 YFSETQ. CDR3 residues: CASSPRDGLIGTQYF. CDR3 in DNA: TGCGCCAGCAGCCCACGGGACGGCCTGATTGGGACCCAGTACTTC.

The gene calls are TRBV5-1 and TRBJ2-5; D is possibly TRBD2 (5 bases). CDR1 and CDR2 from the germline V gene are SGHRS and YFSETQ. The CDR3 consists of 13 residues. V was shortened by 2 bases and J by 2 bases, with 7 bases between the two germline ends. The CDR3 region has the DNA TGCGCCAGCAGCTTTAGACTACAAGAGACCCAGTACTTC. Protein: CASSFRLQETQYF.

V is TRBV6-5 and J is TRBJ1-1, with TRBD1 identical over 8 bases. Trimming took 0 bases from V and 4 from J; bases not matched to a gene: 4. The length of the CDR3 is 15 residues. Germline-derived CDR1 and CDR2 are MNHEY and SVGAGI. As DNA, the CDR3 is TGTGCCAGCAGTTACTCGGCAGGGGGCATCACTGAAGCTTTCTTT. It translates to CASSYSAGGITEAFF.

As DNA, the CDR3 is TGTGCCAGCAGTTTCTACTTCAACTATGGCTACACCTTC. Its protein is CASSFYFNYGYTF. The chain joins TRBV6-1 to TRBJ1-2; D call uncertain. CDR3 size: 13 residues. V gave up 5 bases and J gave up 2 bases, with 9 bases separating them. Germline V CDR1 and CDR2: MNHNS, SASEGT.

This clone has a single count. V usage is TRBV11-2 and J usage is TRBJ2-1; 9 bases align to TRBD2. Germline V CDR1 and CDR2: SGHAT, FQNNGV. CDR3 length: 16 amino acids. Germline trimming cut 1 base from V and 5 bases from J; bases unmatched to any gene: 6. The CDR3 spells CASSLVRGGAHNEQFF. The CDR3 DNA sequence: TGTGCCAGCAGCTTAGTTCGCGGGGGGGCCCACAATGAGCAGTTCTTC.

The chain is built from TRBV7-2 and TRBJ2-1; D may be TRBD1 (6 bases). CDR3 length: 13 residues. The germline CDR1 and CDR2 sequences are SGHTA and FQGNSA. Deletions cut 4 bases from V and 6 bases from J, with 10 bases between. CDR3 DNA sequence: TGTGCCAGCAGCTGGGGGACAAGCAATGAGCAGTTCTTC. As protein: CASSWGTSNEQFF.